This T cell receptor beta chain came from a study of shared clonotypes between healthy human individuals. Study outcomes and limitations: Clonotype sharing among donors, it was expected, would be affected by sequencing depth. The naive CD4 repertoires of a handful of donors were compared, and 5% to 6.5% of clonotypes were shared. Non-shared clonotypes showed lower generation probabilities than clonotypes common to all four donors.

Germline V gene data show CDR1 as SGHRS and CDR2 as YFSETQ. The V gene lost 3 bases and the J gene lost 0 bases, with 12 bases spanning the gap. The CDR3 has 16 residues. Deep-level assay runs were performed. The protocol was immunoSEQ multiplex PCR, while the TCRdb copy is restricted to in-frame clones and leaves out a portion. The sample yields roughly 2,300,000 clones, around 90% seen once. As regards this clone: Its specificity is unknown.

This rearrangement joins TRBV5-1 to TRBJ1-4, with D perhaps TRBD1 (5 bases). This TCR was sampled from a man between 18 and 35 years old in good health. Some clones in this sample may be carry-over from other donors' samples. Sequenced sample: naive CD4+ T cells from PBMCs. Subset noted: CD45RA+ positively selected. The CDR3 loop is CASSWGRLPTNEKLFF. CDR3 in DNA: TGCGCCAGCAGCTGGGGACGGCTACCAACTAATGAAAAACTGTTTTTT. Variable domain in full (rest from reference TRBV5-1 and TRBJ1-4): KAGVTQTPRYLIKTRGQQVTLSCSPISGHRSVSWYQQTPGQGLQFLFEYFSETQRNKGNFPGRFSGRQFSNSRSEMNVSTLELGDSALYLCASSWGRLPTNEKLFFGSGTQLSVL.